Listed below are T cell receptor beta chains from one sample, sequenced in a study of cytomegalovirus exposure and HLA in healthy donors. The data were produced by immunoSEQ multiplex PCR, yet TCRdb's version contains in-frame clones alone and is incomplete. The repertoire holds hundreds of thousands of clones, with around 73% as singletons. Sequencing input: PBMCs. These receptors all come from a male donor in good health and CMV-seronegative. CDR3s include the opening cysteine and the closing phenylalanine or tryptophan.

v_gene: TRBV10-1; len: 15; CDR3aa: CASSVLAGVPHEQYF
v_gene: TRBV10-1; len: 14; CDR3aa: CASSDGGISETQYF
v_gene: TRBV30; len: 11; CDR3aa: CAWTGGETQYF
v_gene: TRBV7-2; len: 13; CDR3aa: CASSPRENEKLFF
v_gene: TRBV28; len: 15; CDR3aa: CASGGRGTGKNIQYF
v_gene: TRBV10-3; len: 14; CDR3aa: CAISEFGGNLEAFF
v_gene: TRBV5-4; len: 14; CDR3aa: CASSLLAGKGELFF
v_gene: TRBV30; len: 14; CDR3aa: CAWSFGGERETQYF
v_gene: TRBV5-1; len: 16; CDR3aa: CASNGGLAGAYNEQFF
v_gene: TRBV19; len: 12; CDR3aa: CAAVDTSTEAFF
v_gene: TRBV5-6; len: 12; CDR3aa: CASTAAENEQFF
v_gene: TRBV25-1; len: 12; CDR3aa: CASSEGARELFF
v_gene: TRBV5-4; len: 14; CDR3aa: CASSSSGVTGELFF
v_gene: TRBV6-1; len: 14; CDR3aa: CASILDRVNTEAFF
v_gene: TRBV19; len: 15; CDR3aa: CASSGVAGGSNEQFF
v_gene: TRBV11-2; len: 16; CDR3aa: CASSSLQAGRAYEQYF
v_gene: TRBV6-5; len: 14; CDR3aa: CASSALTVTYEQYF
v_gene: TRBV10-3; len: 14; CDR3aa: CATEMGQGNTEAFF
v_gene: TRBV6-5; len: 14; CDR3aa: CASSYSGRAEKLFF
v_gene: TRBV6-1; len: 14; CDR3aa: CASSGGGPNYGYTF
v_gene: TRBV2; len: 15; CDR3aa: CASSETGAEIYGYTF
v_gene: TRBV4-1; len: 17; CDR3aa: CASSLHSGEYSNQPQHF
v_gene: TRBV19; len: 15; CDR3aa: CASSMQDSTTGELFF
v_gene: TRBV10-3; len: 15; CDR3aa: CAISESGQTNTEAFF
v_gene: TRBV15; len: 14; CDR3aa: CATSRDRGMDEQYF
v_gene: TRBV7-9; len: 12; CDR3aa: CASSLGRDTQYF
v_gene: TRBV5-1; len: 15; CDR3aa: CASSLQAGGGNEQFF
v_gene: TRBV5-1; len: 16; CDR3aa: CASSLLAGGVINEQFF
v_gene: TRBV14; len: 12; CDR3aa: CASSLTRVAQYF
v_gene: TRBV4-2; len: 17; CDR3aa: CASSQDGLLAGEGEQYF